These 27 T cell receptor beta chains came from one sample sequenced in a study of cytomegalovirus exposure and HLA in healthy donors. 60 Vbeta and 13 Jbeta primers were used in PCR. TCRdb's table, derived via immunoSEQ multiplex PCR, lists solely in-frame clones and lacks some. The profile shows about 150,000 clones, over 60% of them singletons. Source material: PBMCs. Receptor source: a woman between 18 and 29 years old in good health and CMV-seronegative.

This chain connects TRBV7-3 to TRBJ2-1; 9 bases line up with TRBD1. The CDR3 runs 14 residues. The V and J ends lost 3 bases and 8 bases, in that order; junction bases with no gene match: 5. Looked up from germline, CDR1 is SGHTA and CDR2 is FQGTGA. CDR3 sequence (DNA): TGTGCCAGCAGCTTCCGGGACAGGGCGGATGAGCAGTTCTTC. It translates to CASSFRDRADEQFF.

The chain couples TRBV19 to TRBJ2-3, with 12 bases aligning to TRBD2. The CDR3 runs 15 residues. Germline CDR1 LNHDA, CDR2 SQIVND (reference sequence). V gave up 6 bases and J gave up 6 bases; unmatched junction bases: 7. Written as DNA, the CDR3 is TGTGCCAGTAGGACTAGCGGGGGACCCCAGGATACGCAGTATTTT. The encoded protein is CASRTSGGPQDTQYF.

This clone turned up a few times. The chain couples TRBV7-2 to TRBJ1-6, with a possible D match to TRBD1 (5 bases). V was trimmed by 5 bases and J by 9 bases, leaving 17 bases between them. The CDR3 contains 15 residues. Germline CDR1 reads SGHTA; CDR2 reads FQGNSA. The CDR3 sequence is CASSRRQDSASPLHF. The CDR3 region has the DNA TGTGCCAGCAGCAGAAGACAAGACAGCGCTTCACCCCTCCACTTT.

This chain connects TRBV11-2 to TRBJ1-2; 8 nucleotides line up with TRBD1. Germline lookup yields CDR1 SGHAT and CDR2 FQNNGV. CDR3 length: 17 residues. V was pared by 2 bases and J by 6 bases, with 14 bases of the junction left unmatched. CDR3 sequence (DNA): TGTGCCAGCAGCTTACGCGGGACAGGAGTGGGAGGTGATGGCTACACCTTC. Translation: CASSLRGTGVGGDGYTF.

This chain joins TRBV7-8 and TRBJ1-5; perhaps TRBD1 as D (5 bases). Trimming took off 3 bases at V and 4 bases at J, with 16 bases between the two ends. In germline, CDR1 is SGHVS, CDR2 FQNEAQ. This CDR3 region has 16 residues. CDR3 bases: TGTGCCAGCAGCTTTCTTGTGGGGGGAAGGAATCAGCCCCAGCATTTT. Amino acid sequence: CASSFLVGGRNQPQHF.

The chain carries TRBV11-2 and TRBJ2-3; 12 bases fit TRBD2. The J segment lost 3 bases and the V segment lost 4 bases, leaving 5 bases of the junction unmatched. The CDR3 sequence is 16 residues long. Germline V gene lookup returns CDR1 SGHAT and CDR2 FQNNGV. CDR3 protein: CASSSHTSGRTDTQYF. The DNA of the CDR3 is TGTGCCAGCAGCTCTCATACTAGCGGGAGGACAGATACGCAGTATTTT. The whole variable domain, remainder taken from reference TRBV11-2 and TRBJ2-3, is EAGVAQSPRYKIIEKRQSVAFWCNPISGHATLYWYQQILGQGPKLLIQFQNNGVVDDSQLPKDRFSAERLKGVDSTLKIQPAKLEDSAVYLCASSSHTSGRTDTQYFGPGTRLTVL.

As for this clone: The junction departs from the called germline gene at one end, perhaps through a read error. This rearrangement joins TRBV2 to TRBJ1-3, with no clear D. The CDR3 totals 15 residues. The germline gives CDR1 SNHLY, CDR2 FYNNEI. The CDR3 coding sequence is TGTGCCAGCGGTGAGGAGATACTCTCTGGAAACACCATATATTTT. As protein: CASGEEILSGNTIYF. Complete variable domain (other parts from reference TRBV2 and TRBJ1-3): EPEVTQTPSHQVTQMGQEVILRCVPISNHLYFYWYRQILGQKVEFLVSFYNNEISEKSEIFDDQFSVERPDGSNFTLKIRSTKLEDSAMYFCASGEEILSGNTIYFGEGSWLTVV.

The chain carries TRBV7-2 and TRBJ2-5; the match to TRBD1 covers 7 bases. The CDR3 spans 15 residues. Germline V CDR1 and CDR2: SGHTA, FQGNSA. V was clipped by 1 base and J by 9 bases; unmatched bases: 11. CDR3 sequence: CASSLGDRGWDAQYF. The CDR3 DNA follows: TGTGCCAGCAGCTTAGGGGACAGAGGGTGGGATGCCCAGTACTTC.

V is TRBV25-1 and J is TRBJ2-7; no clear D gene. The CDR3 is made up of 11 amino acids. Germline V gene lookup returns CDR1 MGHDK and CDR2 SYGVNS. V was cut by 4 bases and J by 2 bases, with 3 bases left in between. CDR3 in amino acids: CASSATYEQYF. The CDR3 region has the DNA TGTGCCAGCAGTGCCACCTACGAGCAGTACTTC.

The CDR3 coding sequence is TGTGCCAGCAGCCCCCCCGAAGGGGGGGGGAACACTGAAGCTTTCTTT. Translated, it gives CASSPPEGGGNTEAFF. This sequence joins TRBV5-6 and TRBJ1-1; TRBD1 might be the D (6 bases). The CDR3 extends over 16 amino acids. Germline CDR1 SGHDT, CDR2 YYEEEE. Trimming shortened V by 4 bases and J by 1 base, and 17 bases separated the two germline ends.

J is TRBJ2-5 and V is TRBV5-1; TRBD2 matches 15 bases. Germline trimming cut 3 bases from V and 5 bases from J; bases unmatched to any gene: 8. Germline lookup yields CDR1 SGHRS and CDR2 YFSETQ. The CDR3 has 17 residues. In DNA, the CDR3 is TGCGCCAGCAGCTATGGACTAGCGGGGGGGGTATCGGAGACCCAGTACTTC. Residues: CASSYGLAGGVSETQYF.

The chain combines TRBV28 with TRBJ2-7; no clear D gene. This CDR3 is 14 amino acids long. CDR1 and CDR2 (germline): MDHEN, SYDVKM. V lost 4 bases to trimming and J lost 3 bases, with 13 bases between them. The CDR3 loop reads CASSSPAVIYEQYF. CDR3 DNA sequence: TGTGCCAGCAGTTCCCCCGCGGTGATCTACGAGCAGTACTTC. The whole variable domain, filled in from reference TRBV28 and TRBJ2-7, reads DVKVTQSSRYLVKRTGEKVFLECVQDMDHENMFWYRQDPGLGLRLIYFSYDVKMKEKGDIPEGYSVSREKKERFSLILESASTNQTSMYLCASSSPAVIYEQYFGPGTRLTVT.

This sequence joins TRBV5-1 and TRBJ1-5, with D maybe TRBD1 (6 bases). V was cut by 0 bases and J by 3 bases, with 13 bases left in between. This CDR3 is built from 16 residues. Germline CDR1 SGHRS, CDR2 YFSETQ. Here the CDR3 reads CASSLGDRLSNQPQHF. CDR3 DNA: TGCGCCAGCAGCTTGGGCGACAGGCTTTCCAATCAGCCCCAGCATTTT.

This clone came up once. The CDR3 coding sequence is TGTGCCAGCAGGGGGAGGACGAACACTGAAGCTTTCTTT. Protein sequence: CASRGRTNTEAFF. The rearrangement joins TRBV5-4 to TRBJ1-1, with unresolved D. This CDR3 is 13 amino acids long. Trimming stripped 5 bases from V and 1 base from J, with 9 bases between. Germline V gene data show CDR1 as SGHNT and CDR2 as YYREEE (reference sequence).

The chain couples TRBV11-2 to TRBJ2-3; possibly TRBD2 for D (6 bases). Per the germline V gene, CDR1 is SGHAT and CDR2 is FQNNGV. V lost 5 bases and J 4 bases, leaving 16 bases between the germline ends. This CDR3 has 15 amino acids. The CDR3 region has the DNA TGTGCCAGCAGCCCCCGGGACTCCCCTCCAGATACGCAGTATTTT. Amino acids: CASSPRDSPPDTQYF.

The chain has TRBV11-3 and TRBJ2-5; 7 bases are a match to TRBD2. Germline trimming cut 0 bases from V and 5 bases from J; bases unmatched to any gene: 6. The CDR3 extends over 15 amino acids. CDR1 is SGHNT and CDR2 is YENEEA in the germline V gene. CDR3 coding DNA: TGTGCCAGCAGCTTAGAGTGGACTAGGGCGGAGACCCAGTACTTC. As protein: CASSLEWTRAETQYF.

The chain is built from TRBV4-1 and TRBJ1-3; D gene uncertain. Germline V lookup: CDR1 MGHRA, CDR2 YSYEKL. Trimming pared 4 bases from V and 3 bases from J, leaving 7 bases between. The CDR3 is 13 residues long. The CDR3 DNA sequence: TGCGCCAGCAGCCTCGGAGGTGGAAACACCATATATTTT. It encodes CASSLGGGNTIYF.

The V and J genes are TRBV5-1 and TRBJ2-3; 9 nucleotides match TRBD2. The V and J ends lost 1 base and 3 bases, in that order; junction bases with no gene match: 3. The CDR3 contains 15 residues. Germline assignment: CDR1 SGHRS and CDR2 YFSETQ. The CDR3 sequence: CASSLTLAGTDTQYF. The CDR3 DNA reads TGCGCCAGCAGCTTGACCCTAGCGGGGACAGATACGCAGTATTTT.

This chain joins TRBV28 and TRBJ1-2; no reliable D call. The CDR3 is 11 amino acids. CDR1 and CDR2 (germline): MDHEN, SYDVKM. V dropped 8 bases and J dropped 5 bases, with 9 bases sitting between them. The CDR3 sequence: CASHFGYGYTF. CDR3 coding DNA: TGTGCCAGCCATTTCGGGTATGGCTACACCTTC.

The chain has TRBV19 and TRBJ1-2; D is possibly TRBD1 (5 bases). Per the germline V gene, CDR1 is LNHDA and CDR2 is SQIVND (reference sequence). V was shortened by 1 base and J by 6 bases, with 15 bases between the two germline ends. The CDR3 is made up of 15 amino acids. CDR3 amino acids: CASSIVQAPEDGYTF. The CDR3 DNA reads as TGTGCCAGTAGTATAGTACAGGCCCCAGAGGATGGCTACACCTTC.

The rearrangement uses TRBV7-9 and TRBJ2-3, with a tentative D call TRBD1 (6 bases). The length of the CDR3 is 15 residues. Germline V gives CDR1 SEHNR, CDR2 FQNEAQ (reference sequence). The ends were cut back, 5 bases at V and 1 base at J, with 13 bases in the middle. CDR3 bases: TGTGCCAGCAGCCGGGACACTCACGGCACAGATACGCAGTATTTT. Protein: CASSRDTHGTDTQYF. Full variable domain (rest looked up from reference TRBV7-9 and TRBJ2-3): DTGVSQNPRHKITKRGQNVTFRCDPISEHNRLYWYRQTLGQGPEFLTYFQNEAQLEKSRLLSDRFSAERPKGSFSTLEIQRTEQGDSAMYLCASSRDTHGTDTQYFGPGTRLTVL.

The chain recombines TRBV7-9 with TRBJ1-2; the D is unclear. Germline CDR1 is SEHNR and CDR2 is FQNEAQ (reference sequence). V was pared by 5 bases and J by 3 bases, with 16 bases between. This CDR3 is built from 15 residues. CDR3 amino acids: CASSHPAEADYGYTF. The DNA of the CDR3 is TGTGCCAGCAGCCACCCAGCGGAGGCCGACTATGGCTACACCTTC.

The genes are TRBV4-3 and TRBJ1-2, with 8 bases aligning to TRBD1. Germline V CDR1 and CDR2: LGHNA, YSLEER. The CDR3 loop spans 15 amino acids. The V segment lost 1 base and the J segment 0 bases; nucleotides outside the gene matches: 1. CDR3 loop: CASSQGTGPNYGYTF. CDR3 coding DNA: TGCGCCAGCAGCCAAGGGACAGGGCCTAACTATGGCTACACCTTC.

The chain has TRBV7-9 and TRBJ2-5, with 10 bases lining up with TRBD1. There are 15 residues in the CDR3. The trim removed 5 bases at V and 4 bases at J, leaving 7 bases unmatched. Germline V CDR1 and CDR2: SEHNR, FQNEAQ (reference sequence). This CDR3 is CASSLTGGEGETQYF. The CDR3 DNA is TGTGCCAGCAGCCTGACAGGGGGCGAGGGAGAGACCCAGTACTTC.

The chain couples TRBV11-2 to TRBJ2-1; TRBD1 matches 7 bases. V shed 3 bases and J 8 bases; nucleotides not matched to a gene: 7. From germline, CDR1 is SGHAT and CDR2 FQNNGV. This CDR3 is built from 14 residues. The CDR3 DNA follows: TGTGCCAGCAGCTTCCACCAGGGACAGCATGAGCAGTTCTTC. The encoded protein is CASSFHQGQHEQFF.

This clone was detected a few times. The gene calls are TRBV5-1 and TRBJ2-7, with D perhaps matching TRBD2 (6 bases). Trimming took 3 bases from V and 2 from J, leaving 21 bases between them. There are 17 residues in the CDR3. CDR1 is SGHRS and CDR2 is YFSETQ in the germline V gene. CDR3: CASSWALAGGEAYEQYF. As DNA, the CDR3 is TGCGCCAGCAGCTGGGCACTGGCAGGTGGGGAGGCCTACGAGCAGTACTTC.

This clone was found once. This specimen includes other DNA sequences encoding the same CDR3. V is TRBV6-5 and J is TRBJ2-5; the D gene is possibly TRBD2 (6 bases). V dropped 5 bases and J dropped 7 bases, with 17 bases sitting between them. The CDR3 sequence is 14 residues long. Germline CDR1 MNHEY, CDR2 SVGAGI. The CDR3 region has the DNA TGTGCCAGCAGTCCGCGGGATAGGCTGGTGACCCAGTACTTC. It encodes CASSPRDRLVTQYF.